This T cell receptor beta chain was captured by sequencing in a study of blood T cell repertoires in COVID-19. In the study overall: The origin of the acute and convalescent COVID-19 samples was the United States, Italy and Spain. T cells, B-cell-depleted T cells, or PBMCs supplied cDNA or gDNA.

Methods used by the authors: Nucleated cell number was recorded as an estimate derived from reference gene primer amplification. Sequenced by immunoSEQ multiplex PCR; TCRdb stores in-frame clones only, minus some. The V and J calls and clone size were taken over from that table, and D and trimming were inferred from the DNA. Counted here are tens of thousands of clones, approximately 80% occurring once; the ten biggest clones make up around 6%. Germline CDR1 reads SEHNR; CDR2 reads FQNEAQ (reference sequence). The germline V and J ends were trimmed by 5 bases and 4 bases, with 11 bases remaining between them. The CDR3 covers 13 residues.

This clonotype was sampled from a woman aged 55-70 years with acute or convalescent COVID-19. Source material: peripheral blood. The chain employs TRBV7-9 and TRBJ1-2; D gene ambiguous. The CDR3 DNA reads TGTGCCAGCAGCCAACCAGACACCTATGGCTACACCTTC. Its protein is CASSQPDTYGYTF. The full variable domain, its missing parts supplied by reference TRBV7-9 and TRBJ1-2, is DTGVSQNPRHKITKRGQNVTFRCDPISEHNRLYWYRQTLGQGPEFLTYFQNEAQLEKSRLLSDRFSAERPKGSFSTLEIQRTEQGDSAMYLCASSQPDTYGYTFGSGTRLTVV.